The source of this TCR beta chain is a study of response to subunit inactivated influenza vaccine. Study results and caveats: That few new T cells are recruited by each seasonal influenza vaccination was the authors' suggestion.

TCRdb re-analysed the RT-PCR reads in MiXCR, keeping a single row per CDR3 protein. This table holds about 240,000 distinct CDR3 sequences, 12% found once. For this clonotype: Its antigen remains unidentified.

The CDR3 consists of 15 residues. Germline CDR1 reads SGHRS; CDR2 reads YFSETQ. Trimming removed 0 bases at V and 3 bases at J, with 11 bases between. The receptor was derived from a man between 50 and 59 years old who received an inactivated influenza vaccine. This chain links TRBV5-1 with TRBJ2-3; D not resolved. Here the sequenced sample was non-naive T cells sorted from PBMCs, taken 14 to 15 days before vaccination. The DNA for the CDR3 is TGCGCCAGCAGCTTGGCTAGACGCAGTACAGATACGCAGTATTTT. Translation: CASSLARRSTDTQYF.